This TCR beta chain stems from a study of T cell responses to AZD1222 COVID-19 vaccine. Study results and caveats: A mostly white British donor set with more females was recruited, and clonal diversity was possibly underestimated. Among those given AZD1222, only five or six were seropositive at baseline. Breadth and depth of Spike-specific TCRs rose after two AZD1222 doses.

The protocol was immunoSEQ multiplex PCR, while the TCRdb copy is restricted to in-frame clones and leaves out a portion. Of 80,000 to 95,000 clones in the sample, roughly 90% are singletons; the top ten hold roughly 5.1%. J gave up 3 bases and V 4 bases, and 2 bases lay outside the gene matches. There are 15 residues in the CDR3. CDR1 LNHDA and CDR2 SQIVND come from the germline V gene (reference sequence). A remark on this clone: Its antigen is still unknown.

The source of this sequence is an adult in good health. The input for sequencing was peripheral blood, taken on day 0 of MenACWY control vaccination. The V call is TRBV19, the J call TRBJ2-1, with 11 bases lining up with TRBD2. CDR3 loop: CASSTGLAGYNEQFF. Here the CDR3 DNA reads TGTGCCAGTAGTACCGGACTAGCGGGCTACAATGAGCAGTTCTTC.